What follows is one TCR beta chain and its context. This specimen comes from a study of blood T cell repertoires in COVID-19. In the study overall: From the United States, Italy and Spain came samples of acute and convalescent COVID-19. PBMCs, B-cell-depleted T cells, or T cells were the source of the cDNA or gDNA that made up the material.

CDR1 and CDR2 from the germline V gene are MDHEN and SYDVKM. V lost 6 bases to trimming and J lost 3 bases, with 21 bases between them. This CDR3 comprises 16 residues. Authors' methods: Estimates of nucleated cell counts were drawn from the amplification of reference gene primers. Produced via immunoSEQ multiplex PCR; TCRdb's table is partial and in-frame only. V and J calls plus clone size are reproduced from that table; the DNA served to infer D and trimming. Of around 81,000 clones in the sample, approximately 86% are singletons; the top ten hold about 7.3%. This TCR came from a man aged 65 to 79 with acute or convalescent COVID-19. The chain joins TRBV28 to TRBJ2-7, with D possibly being TRBD1 (6 bases). Sequences were obtained from peripheral blood. As DNA, the CDR3 is TGTGCCAGCAGCCTGGCGAGCCAGGGGAAGAACTACGAGCAGTACTTC. The encoded protein is CASSLASQGKNYEQYF. Together with reference TRBV28 and TRBJ2-7, the CDR3 gives the full variable domain: DVKVTQSSRYLVKRTGEKVFLECVQDMDHENMFWYRQDPGLGLRLIYFSYDVKMKEKGDIPEGYSVSREKKERFSLILESASTNQTSMYLCASSLASQGKNYEQYFGPGTRLTVT.